This note documents a single TCR beta chain sequence. What it binds is not known. The CDR3 is made up of 13 amino acids. The germline V and J ends were trimmed by 0 bases and 8 bases, with 8 bases remaining between them. From germline, CDR1 is KGHSH and CDR2 LQKENI. This sample is part of a study of OX40 agonist ivuxolimab in advanced cancers. Study-wide background: Males comprised 75% to 90% of the group, whose mean age was roughly 64 years (range roughly 20 to 85).

Data came from immunoSEQ multiplex PCR; TCRdb stores just in-frame clones and leaves some out. The sample shows some 60,000 clones, around 82% of them seen only once. Regarding the study as a whole: CD8+ T cells (on average) carried more expanded clones than CD4+ T cells.

This TCR was recovered from an adult with an advanced solid tumor such as melanoma, head and neck, liver or kidney cancer. The sample was CD4+ or CD8+ T cells sorted from blood, taken in a trial of the OX40 agonist ivuxolimab. The rearrangement uses TRBV18 and TRBJ2-1; D is perhaps TRBD2 (5 bases). CDR3 amino acids: CASSPPNGDEQFF. CDR3 in DNA: TGTGCCAGCTCACCACCGAACGGGGATGAGCAGTTCTTC. Based on the CDR3 plus reference TRBV18 and TRBJ2-1, the full variable domain is NAGVMQNPRHLVRRRGQEARLRCSPMKGHSHVYWYRQLPEEGLKFMVYLQKENIIDESGMPKERFSAEFPKEGPSILRIQQVVRGDSAAYFCASSPPNGDEQFFGPGTRLTVL.